The 12 T cell receptor beta chains in this list originate from one sample, sequenced in a study of response to subunit inactivated influenza vaccine. In TCRdb, the RT-PCR reads were re-called with MiXCR into one record per CDR3 protein. The data hold 490,000 or so distinct CDR3 sequences, with approximately 7.1% observed a single time. The source was PBMCs from blood, collected around 25 months after vaccination. Source of these receptors: a man between 45 and 75 years old who received an inactivated influenza vaccine.

This clonotype was found many times. The chain has TRBV11-2 and TRBJ2-7; the match to TRBD1 covers 7 bases. V gave up 1 base and J gave up 3 bases; unmatched junction bases: 6. This CDR3 region has 15 residues. CDR1 SGHAT and CDR2 FQNNGV come from the germline V gene. The CDR3 is CASSLVYRGGYEQYF. CDR3 coding DNA: TGTGCCAGCAGCTTAGTGTACAGGGGCGGCTACGAGCAGTACTTC.

This clonotype occurred a few times. The CDR3 loop reads CASSRTHEQYF. The CDR3 coding sequence is TGTGCCAGCAGCCGAACACACGAGCAGTACTTC. This chain connects TRBV3-1 to TRBJ2-7, with no clear D. Germline CDR1 LGHDT, CDR2 YNNKEL (reference sequence). This CDR3 is 11 amino acids long. V was cut by 4 bases and J by 5 bases, with 6 bases left in between.

The V call is TRBV13, the J call TRBJ2-7, with D possibly being TRBD1 (6 bases). Trimming took off 5 bases at V and 1 base at J, with 18 bases between the two ends. The CDR3 contains 16 residues. Germline assignment: CDR1 PRHDT and CDR2 FYEKMQ (reference sequence). For the CDR3, the DNA is TGTGCCAGCAGCCAGGGCCTGGACAGTAAGTCCTACGAGCAGTACTTC. It yields the protein CASSQGLDSKSYEQYF.

This clonotype was seen a few times. J is TRBJ1-1 and V is TRBV12-3 or TRBV12-4; D remains ambiguous. This CDR3 is 14 amino acids long. V shed 10 bases and J shed 6 bases, with 21 bases lying between them. The CDR3 coding sequence is TGTGCCACCCGCCCCCAGGCCCGGGTGCCTGAAGCTTTCTTT. This codes for CATRPQARVPEAFF.

This clonotype was observed a few times. This chain links TRBV7-8 with TRBJ1-6; 7 bases are a match to TRBD1. The CDR3 covers 16 residues. Trimming cost V 2 bases and J 9 bases; bases outside gene matches: 10. CDR1 is SGHVS and CDR2 is FQNEAQ in the germline V gene. The CDR3 region has the DNA TGTGCCAGCAGCTTATTCGACGCGCCAGGGGGTTCACCCCTCCACTTT. The encoded protein is CASSLFDAPGGSPLHF.

This rearrangement joins TRBV10-3 to TRBJ2-4; D is uncertain. The CDR3 has 11 amino acids. Deletions cut 8 bases from V and 3 bases from J, with 5 bases between. Germline V CDR1 and CDR2: ENHRY, SYGVKD. CDR3 DNA: TGTGCCATCGGAGACAAAAACATTCAGTACTTC. Amino acids: CAIGDKNIQYF.

The sample holds a few counts of this clonotype. The chain has TRBV20-1 and TRBJ1-1; D remains ambiguous. The CDR3 contains 14 residues. In germline, CDR1 is DFQATT, CDR2 SNEGSKA (reference sequence). V was pared by 0 bases and J by 4 bases, with 12 bases between. CDR3 nucleotides: TGCAGTGCTAGAGATGTTGCCTTCAGCACTGAAGCTTTCTTT. Amino acids: CSARDVAFSTEAFF.

The chain carries TRBV19 and TRBJ1-1; D possibly corresponds to TRBD1 (6 bases). CDR1 LNHDA and CDR2 SQIVND come from the germline V gene (reference sequence). This CDR3 has 14 residues. The V and J ends lost 5 bases and 4 bases respectively, with 14 bases between them. CDR3 sequence (DNA): TGTGCCAGTAGTTACAGGGAAAGGGGCACTGAAGCTTTCTTT. This codes for CASSYRERGTEAFF. The complete variable domain, with remaining parts taken from reference TRBV19 and TRBJ1-1, reads DGGITQSPKYLFRKEGQNVTLSCEQNLNHDAMYWYRQDPGQGLRLIYYSQIVNDFQKGDIAEGYSVSREKKESFPLTVTSAQKNPTAFYLCASSYRERGTEAFFGQGTRLTVV.

The J gene is TRBJ1-1, the V gene TRBV30; D call uncertain. V was cut by 0 bases and J by 5 bases, with 16 bases left in between. The CDR3 covers 15 residues. Germline assignment: CDR1 GTSNPN and CDR2 SVGIG (reference sequence). CDR3 bases: TGTGCCTGGAGTGTTTATCGGTTAACGGAGACTGAAGCTTTCTTT. Protein sequence: CAWSVYRLTETEAFF.

V gene TRBV29-1 combines with J gene TRBJ2-7, with 11 bases that match TRBD2. The length of the CDR3 is 13 residues. Unmatched junction bases numbered 4, after V lost 4 bases and J lost 5 bases. Germline lookup yields CDR1 SQVTM and CDR2 ANQGSEA. CDR3 sequence: CSVVGLAGHEQYF. The CDR3 coding sequence is TGCAGCGTTGTTGGACTAGCGGGCCACGAGCAGTACTTC.

This clonotype was seen a few times. The V gene is TRBV30, the J gene TRBJ2-3; 7 bases align to TRBD2. Germline lookup yields CDR1 GTSNPN and CDR2 SVGIG (reference sequence). The junction had 5 bases not matched to a gene; V was cut back by 2 bases and J by 0 bases. The CDR3 spans 15 residues. The CDR3 sequence is CAWSRPSGSTDTQYF. CDR3 DNA sequence: TGTGCCTGGAGTAGGCCTAGCGGTAGCACAGATACGCAGTATTTT. The entire variable domain, with the rest obtained from reference TRBV30 and TRBJ2-3, is as follows: SQTIHQWPATLVQPVGSPLSLECTVEGTSNPNLYWYRQAAGRGLQLLFYSVGIGQISSEVPQNLSASRPQDRQFILSSKKLLLSDSGFYLCAWSRPSGSTDTQYFGPGTRLTVL.

V gene TRBV10-3 combines with J gene TRBJ2-1; 8 positions agree with TRBD2. Per germline, CDR1 ENHRY and CDR2 SYGVKD. With 8 bases clipped from V and 2 bases from J, the junction kept 5 bases outside the gene matches. CDR3 length: 14 amino acids. The CDR3 DNA is TGTGCCATCGCGAGAGCGGGAGCCTACAATGAGCAGTTCTTC. Its protein is CAIARAGAYNEQFF.